The next 21 T cell receptor beta chains were all read from a single sample in a study of T-cell reconstitution after alpha-beta-depleted transplantation in children. Unique molecular identifiers were built into the TCRbeta library. A single record per CDR3 protein comes from TCRdb applying MiXCR to the PCR reads. The sample holds 480,000 or so distinct CDR3 sequences; about 10% are singletons and the top ten take about 2.1%. The sample in question was PBMCs, obtained before TCRalphabeta/CD19-depleted stem cell transplant. These receptors were obtained from a child aged 2-15 years with inherited bone marrow failure, due to receive a stem cell transplant.

Ten or more counts support this clonotype. The chain couples TRBV18 to TRBJ1-4; D remains ambiguous. The CDR3 runs to 13 residues. V lost 3 bases to trimming and J lost 7 bases, with 9 bases between them. CDR1 and CDR2 (germline): KGHSH, LQKENI. The CDR3 loop is CASSPSPIEKLFF. The CDR3, as DNA: TGTGCCAGCTCACCCTCGCCCATTGAAAAACTGTTTTTT.

In this sample, this clonotype turned up many times. The CDR3 DNA reads TGTGCCAGCAGCCAAGAAGGTCAGGGTGACTATGGCTACACCTTC. This codes for CASSQEGQGDYGYTF. The rearrangement uses TRBV3-1 and TRBJ1-2, with D maybe TRBD1 (5 bases). Trimming took off 0 bases at V and 3 bases at J, with 11 bases between the two ends. Germline CDR1 reads LGHDT; CDR2 reads YNNKEL (reference sequence). The length of the CDR3 is 15 residues. Variable domain in full (rest from reference TRBV3-1 and TRBJ1-2): DTAVSQTPKYLVTQMGNDKSIKCEQNLGHDTMYWYKQDSKKFLKIMFSYNNKELIINETVPNRFSPKSPDKAHLNLHINSLELGDSAVYFCASSQEGQGDYGYTFGSGTRLTVV.

The table lists this clonotype with many counts. The chain carries TRBV5-4 and TRBJ2-1; perhaps TRBD2 as D (6 bases). Germline V lookup: CDR1 SGHNT, CDR2 YYREEE (reference sequence). Deletions cut 3 bases from V and 0 bases from J, with 13 bases between. The CDR3 loop spans 16 amino acids. DNA of the CDR3: TGTGCCAGCAGCTCGATGACTAGTGGCTCCTACAATGAGCAGTTCTTC. It translates to CASSSMTSGSYNEQFF.

This clonotype was recorded only once. A much larger clone lies one base from this, so it may be a read error. V gene TRBV12-3 or TRBV12-4 combines with J gene TRBJ1-1; TRBD1 is a possible D gene (5 bases). This CDR3 has 14 amino acids. The V end was cut by 6 bases, the J end by 0 bases, with 11 bases between. This chain's CDR3 is CASRRQSLNTEAFF. As DNA, the CDR3 is TGTGCCAGCAGGCGACAGAGTTTGAACACTGAAGCTTTCTTT.

This clonotype has a count of ten or more. The rearrangement joins TRBV6-2 or TRBV6-3 to TRBJ2-1, with a possible D match to TRBD2 (6 bases). This CDR3 has 13 amino acids. V lost 6 bases, J lost 5 bases, and 11 bases lay in between. Germline CDR1 reads MNHEY; CDR2 reads SVGEGT. The CDR3 sequence is CASRVTRDNEQFF. The CDR3 DNA reads as TGTGCCAGCAGGGTGACTAGGGACAATGAGCAGTTCTTC.

This clonotype was observed at least ten times. The V and J genes are TRBV7-2 and TRBJ1-5; perhaps TRBD1 as D (5 bases). With 5 bases removed from V and 6 bases from J, the gap between germline ends came to 20 bases. In germline, CDR1 is SGHTA, CDR2 FQGNSA. The CDR3 sequence is 16 residues long. The CDR3 sequence is CASSPNSQGGGQPQHF. For the CDR3, the DNA is TGTGCCAGCAGCCCAAATAGTCAGGGAGGAGGTCAGCCCCAGCATTTT. The complete variable domain, with remaining parts taken from reference TRBV7-2 and TRBJ1-5, reads GAGVSQSPSNKVTEKGKDVELRCDPISGHTALYWYRQSLGQGLEFLIYFQGNSAPDKSGLPSDRFSAERTGGSVSTLTIQRTQQEDSAVYLCASSPNSQGGGQPQHFGDGTRLSIL.

This clonotype has at least ten counts. The chain uses TRBV6-5 and TRBJ2-3; 11 bases are shared with TRBD1. The germline CDR1 and CDR2 sequences are MNHEY and SVGAGI. V lost 4 bases to trimming and J lost 6 bases; unmatched junction nucleotides: 9. There are 16 residues in the CDR3. In DNA form, the CDR3 reads TGTGCCAGCAGTTCCCCCGGGACAGGGGGATGGGATACGCAGTATTTT. Translated: CASSSPGTGGWDTQYF.

This rearrangement joins TRBV28 to TRBJ1-4, with 8 bases identical to TRBD1. V shed 5 bases and J 7 bases; nucleotides not matched to a gene: 9. The length of the CDR3 is 15 residues. The germline V gene encodes CDR1 MDHEN and CDR2 SYDVKM. DNA for the CDR3: TGTGCCAGCAGTCCCGAGACAGGGGTGTCTGAAAAACTGTTTTTT. The encoded protein is CASSPETGVSEKLFF. The full variable domain, in which reference TRBV28 and TRBJ1-4 provide the parts outside the CDR3, is DVKVTQSSRYLVKRTGEKVFLECVQDMDHENMFWYRQDPGLGLRLIYFSYDVKMKEKGDIPEGYSVSREKKERFSLILESASTNQTSMYLCASSPETGVSEKLFFGSGTQLSVL.

The CDR3 loop reads CASSLSPRSTDTQYF. The CDR3 bases are TGTGCCAGCAGTTTATCCCCAAGAAGCACAGATACGCAGTATTTT. The V call is TRBV27, the J call TRBJ2-3; D unresolved. V was shortened by 0 bases and J by 0 bases, with 7 bases between the two germline ends. CDR3 length: 15 amino acids. Germline V lookup: CDR1 MNHEY, CDR2 SMNVEV (reference sequence).

This clonotype was counted only a few times. The rearrangement uses TRBV27 and TRBJ1-5; no clear D. V lost 6 bases, J lost 0 bases, and 9 bases lay in between. The germline CDR1 and CDR2 sequences are MNHEY and SMNVEV (reference sequence). The CDR3 loop spans 14 amino acids. The CDR3 loop reads CASSMTDSNQPQHF. CDR3 DNA: TGTGCCAGCAGCATGACGGATAGCAATCAGCCCCAGCATTTT.

This clonotype showed up many times. This rearrangement joins TRBV3-1 to TRBJ2-7, with D possibly being TRBD2 (5 bases). The CDR3 spans 11 residues. Trimming shortened V by 3 bases and J by 9 bases, and 9 bases separated the two germline ends. Germline-derived CDR1 and CDR2 are LGHDT and YNNKEL (reference sequence). CDR3 DNA: TGTGCCAGCAGCCAGGGCGCGGGGCAGTACTTC. Amino acids: CASSQGAGQYF.

This clonotype was seen ten or more times. The rearrangement joins TRBV5-1 to TRBJ2-6, with 7 bases fitting TRBD1. The CDR3 spans 14 residues. Germline CDR1 is SGHRS and CDR2 is YFSETQ. The junction had 5 bases not matched to a gene; V was cut back by 7 bases and J by 4 bases. Written as DNA, the CDR3 is TGCGCCAGCGAAGAGGGGGCAGGGGCCAACGTCCTGACTTTC. Translation gives CASEEGAGANVLTF.

This clonotype was seen at least ten times. The chain joins TRBV6-5 to TRBJ2-7, with D maybe TRBD1 (6 bases). CDR3 size: 14 residues. Germline CDR1 and CDR2: MNHEY and SVGAGI. V dropped 0 bases and J dropped 5 bases, with 11 bases sitting between them. The CDR3 is CASSYSRQEDEQYF. The CDR3 DNA is TGTGCCAGCAGTTACTCGAGACAGGAGGACGAGCAGTACTTC.

The table lists this clonotype with many counts. The rearrangement joins TRBV5-5 to TRBJ2-7; 8 bases are shared with TRBD2. Germline CDR1 reads SGHKS; CDR2 reads YYEKEE (reference sequence). J gave up 0 bases and V 3 bases, and 8 bases lay outside the gene matches. The CDR3 sequence is 16 residues long. The CDR3 sequence: CASSSFSGTVSYEQYF. DNA of the CDR3: TGTGCCAGCAGCTCATTTAGCGGGACGGTCTCCTACGAGCAGTACTTC. Based on the CDR3 plus reference TRBV5-5 and TRBJ2-7, the full variable domain is DAGVTQSPTHLIKTRGQQVTLRCSPISGHKSVSWYQQVLGQGPQFIFQYYEKEERGRGNFPDRFSARQFPNYSSELNVNALLLGDSALYLCASSSFSGTVSYEQYFGPGTRLTVT.

At least ten counts were recorded for this clonotype. V is TRBV27 and J is TRBJ1-2, with a weak D call TRBD1 (6 bases). V lost 0 bases and J lost 3, with 17 bases in between. This CDR3 is built from 17 residues. The germline gives CDR1 MNHEY, CDR2 SMNVEV (reference sequence). The CDR3 sequence: CASSLSAGALVDYGYTF. CDR3 DNA sequence: TGTGCCAGCAGTTTATCGGCAGGGGCCTTGGTGGACTATGGCTACACCTTC.

This clonotype was recorded at least ten times. This chain uses TRBV4-3 with TRBJ1-1; 11 bases map to TRBD1. CDR1 LGHNA and CDR2 YSLEER come from the germline V gene. Trimming at V came to 4 bases and at J to 2 bases, leaving 6 bases not matched to a gene. This CDR3 has 16 residues. The CDR3 here is CASSPTWTGGNTEAFF. The DNA for the CDR3 is TGCGCCAGCAGCCCCACCTGGACAGGGGGCAACACTGAAGCTTTCTTT.

This clonotype occurred many times. This chain links TRBV10-3 with TRBJ2-1; D is uncertain. The CDR3 length is 16 residues. The V end was cut by 3 bases, the J end by 0 bases, with 12 bases between. From germline, CDR1 is ENHRY and CDR2 SYGVKD. As DNA, the CDR3 is TGTGCCATCAGTGAATTGGTGGGTAGCTCCTACAATGAGCAGTTCTTC. This sequence encodes CAISELVGSSYNEQFF.

Ten or more counts support this clonotype. The chain uses TRBV5-6 and TRBJ2-3; TRBD1 is a possible D gene (5 bases). Germline values: CDR1 SGHDT, CDR2 YYEEEE. V was clipped by 0 bases and J by 2 bases, with 19 bases between them. The CDR3 consists of 18 residues. CDR3 DNA sequence: TGTGCCAGCAGCTTGGCGTCAGGGTATAGATCCCCCACAGATACGCAGTATTTT. It encodes CASSLASGYRSPTDTQYF.

The chain links TRBV12-3 or TRBV12-4 to TRBJ2-5; 8 bases map to TRBD2. J lost 4 bases, V lost 6 bases, and 16 bases had no gene match. CDR3 length equals 17 residues. CDR3 DNA: TGTGCCAGCAGGAGACTAGCGAGCGGTCTGGATGGAGAGACCCAGTACTTC. Translated: CASRRLASGLDGETQYF.

The table lists this clonotype with many counts. The CDR3 DNA sequence: TGTGCCTGGAGTGTGCGGGTGGGGTACGAGCAGTACTTC. It specifies CAWSVRVGYEQYF. This rearrangement joins TRBV30 to TRBJ2-7, with D perhaps TRBD2 (5 bases). Trimming took off 0 bases at V and 4 bases at J, with 10 bases between the two ends. CDR3 length: 13 residues. CDR1 and CDR2 (germline): GTSNPN, SVGIG (reference sequence).

CDR3 sequence (DNA): TGTGCCAGCAGCCAAGATTCATACTTGCTCATTCAGTACTTC. Translation: CASSQDSYLLIQYF. The chain couples TRBV4-2 to TRBJ2-4; D gene unclear. V was cut by 0 bases and J by 9 bases, with 12 bases left in between. This CDR3 contains 14 residues. CDR1 and CDR2 (germline): LGHNA, YNFKEQ.